Detailed here is one T cell receptor beta chain. Germline V gene sequence: CDR1 LNHDA, CDR2 SQIVND (reference sequence). Trimming removed 7 bases from V and 0 bases from J, with 21 bases in between. CDR3 length: 17 amino acids. The sample comes from a study of blood T cell repertoires in COVID-19. Study-wide background: Cohort 3 recovery required two negative PCRs, clearance, or symptom resolution.

Using immunoSEQ multiplex PCR, the repertoire was profiled, and TCRdb retains in-frame clones only, with some absent. The sample has some 200,000 clones; around 86% are singletons. The rearrangement links TRBV19 to TRBJ1-2; D remains unclear. The clonotype comes from a man aged 25-45 years in a cohort exposed to, infected with or recovered from COVID-19 (not recorded which). Sequencing was performed on PBMCs or T cells enriched from blood (not recorded which). The CDR3: CASIPSHGPNPNYGYTF. The CDR3 DNA sequence: TGTGCCAGTATCCCCTCTCATGGGCCAAACCCTAACTATGGCTACACCTTC. Variable domain in full (rest from reference TRBV19 and TRBJ1-2): DGGITQSPKYLFRKEGQNVTLSCEQNLNHDAMYWYRQDPGQGLRLIYYSQIVNDFQKGDIAEGYSVSREKKESFPLTVTSAQKNPTAFYLCASIPSHGPNPNYGYTFGSGTRLTVV.